This TCR beta chain is drawn from a study of blood T cell repertoires in COVID-19. On the study more broadly: Sample material is recorded as cDNA or gDNA derived from T cells, B-cell-depleted T cells, or PBMCs.

The germline CDR1 and CDR2 sequences are SGDLS and YYNGEE. Trimming removed 3 bases from V and 0 bases from J, with 12 bases in between. This CDR3 region has 15 residues. The data were produced by immunoSEQ multiplex PCR, yet TCRdb's version contains in-frame clones alone and is incomplete. The sample carries about 190,000 clones, 65% to 80% recorded once. The chain recombines TRBV9 with TRBJ2-5; a possible D gene is TRBD2 (6 bases). What was sequenced was PBMCs or T cells enriched from blood (not recorded which). The clonotype was recovered from a woman aged 45-59 years with acute COVID-19. This chain's CDR3 is CASSEMGLDQETQYF. The CDR3, as DNA: TGTGCCAGCAGCGAAATGGGACTCGACCAAGAGACCCAGTACTTC.